The next 10 T cell receptor beta chains were all read from a single sample in a study of CD8+ T cells in alopecia areata. Reverse transcription of extracted RNA yielded cDNA, which provided the sequencing template. Measured with immunoSEQ multiplex PCR; TCRdb has only the in-frame clones, and not every one. The record shows 200,000 to 300,000 clones for this sample, with no singletons present. Pooled cells of cutaneous lymph node origin were sorted on CD4, CD8alpha, NKG2D, NKG2ACE and other markers. Sequencing was done on a sample of CD4+ T cells sorted from a lymph node. The receptors were sampled from a C3H/HeJ mouse with alopecia areata. The strain bears MHC haplotype H2-k.

This clone was seen a few times. Mouse names are used for the genes. The CDR3 goes on 4 residues after the read ends, and that part is filled in from the germline J gene. Other DNA sequences within the sample encode an identical CDR3. The chain couples TRBV13-3 to TRBJ2-5; 10 positions agree with TRBD1. CDR1 NNHDY and CDR2 SYVADS come from the germline V gene. V was pared by 5 bases and J by 0 bases, with 3 bases of the junction left unmatched. This CDR3 is 15 amino acids long. The part of the CDR3 DNA that was read is TGTGCCAGCAGCCGGGACAGGGGAAACCAAGAC. Protein: CASSRDRGNQD. In full, the CDR3 reads CASSRDRGNQDTQYF.

About this clone itself: All gene names here are mouse names. The CDR3 goes on 4 residues after the read ends, and that part is filled in from the germline J gene. The gene calls are TRBV31 and TRBJ2-2, with D tentatively TRBD2 (6 bases). This CDR3 has 16 amino acids. Trimming cost V 0 bases and J 0 bases, with 11 bases left between them. Per germline, CDR1 GKSSPN and CDR2 SITVG. The CDR3 sequence: CAWSLVLGTNTGQLYF. CDR3 DNA (partial): TGTGCCTGGAGTCTAGTCCTGGGGACAAACACCGGG.

Remarks on this clone: Mouse gene names apply. The read is 4 residues too short to cover the CDR3 end, so that end is filled in from the germline J gene. The V and J genes are TRBV13-3 and TRBJ2-1, with 10 nucleotides matching TRBD1. This CDR3 region has 15 residues. The V gene end was trimmed by 1 base and the J gene end by 6 bases; junction bases not matched to a gene: 4. The germline V gene has CDR1 NNHDY and CDR2 SYVADS. This chain's CDR3 is CASSDRDRGGAEQFF. CDR3 DNA, as far as it was read: TGTGCCAGCAGTGATAGGGACAGGGGAGGTGCT.

Regarding this clone: Gene names refer to mouse genes. The read finishes 4 residues shy of the CDR3 end, and the germline J gene is used to complete it. V and J are TRBV31 and TRBJ2-1; 8 bases line up with TRBD1. Per germline, CDR1 GKSSPN and CDR2 SITVG. CDR3 length: 14 residues. The junction had 3 bases not matched to a gene; V was cut back by 1 base and J by 4 bases. CDR3 bases read: TGTGCCTGGAGTCCTCGACAGGGGTATGCT. Translation gives CAWSPRQGYA. The entire CDR3 is CAWSPRQGYAEQFF.

This clone was picked up a small number of times. Here the gene names and germline are mouse. The sequence runs out 4 residues before the end of the CDR3; the remainder is reconstructed from the germline J gene. The sample holds other DNA sequences that translate to the same CDR3. The chain employs TRBV13-3 and TRBJ1-2; D ambiguous. Germline V CDR1 and CDR2: NNHDY, SYVADS. CDR3 length equals 12 residues. Trimming pared 1 base from V and 1 base from J, leaving 2 bases between. The CDR3 bases that were read are TGTGCCAGCAGTGATCTAAACTCC. It encodes CASSDLNS. Given in full, the CDR3 is CASSDLNSDYTF.

On this clone itself: Mouse names are used for the genes. The read finishes 4 residues shy of the CDR3 end, and the germline J gene is used to complete it. The same CDR3 can be traced to other DNA sequences in this sample. V gene TRBV13-1 combines with J gene TRBJ2-7; 11 nucleotides line up with TRBD2. J was trimmed by 3 bases and V by 7 bases; bases with no gene match: 6. There are 14 residues in the CDR3. Germline CDR1 NSHNY, CDR2 SYGAGN. The CDR3 loop reads CASRPGTGGYEQYF. CDR3 bases read: TGTGCCAGCCGCCCCGGGACTGGGGGCTAT.

A few counts support this clone. Genes and germline are mouse. The read terminates 4 residues ahead of where the CDR3 ends, so the germline J gene completes it. The chain combines TRBV13-3 with TRBJ2-7; 8 nucleotides line up with TRBD1. The CDR3 is made up of 14 amino acids. The germline V gene encodes CDR1 NNHDY and CDR2 SYVADS. The V gene end was trimmed by 2 bases and the J gene end by 0 bases; junction bases not matched to a gene: 1. The CDR3 DNA, read in part, is TGTGCCAGCAGTGAACAGGGGGGCTCCTAT. As protein: CASSEQGGSY. The whole CDR3 protein is CASSEQGGSYEQYF.

Details on this clone: Gene names follow the mouse nomenclature. The CDR3 is cut off 4 residues early in the read; its end comes from the germline J gene. The J gene is TRBJ2-1, the V gene TRBV19, with 11 bases matching TRBD2. Germline V gene lookup returns CDR1 FNHDT and CDR2 SITEND (reference sequence). The CDR3 is 16 residues long. Trimming at V came to 1 base and at J to 6 bases, leaving 6 bases not matched to a gene. CDR3 DNA (partial): TGTGCCAGCAGTATATCCCGACTGGGGGGGTTTGCT. It is translated as CASSISRLGGFA. The whole CDR3 reads CASSISRLGGFAEQFF.

A few counts support this clone. Mouse names are used for the genes. The read terminates 4 residues ahead of where the CDR3 ends, so the germline J gene completes it. The sample has other DNA sequences that encode this CDR3 too. The J gene is TRBJ2-7, the V gene TRBV13-2, with TRBD2 identical over 9 bases. The germline V gene has CDR1 NNHNN and CDR2 SYGAGS (reference sequence). The CDR3 is 13 amino acids. Incomplete CDR3 DNA: TGTGCCAGCGGTGCCACTGGGGGGTAT. Translating gives CASGATGGY. The entire CDR3 is CASGATGGYEQYF.

A few counts support this clone. Gene names and germline match the mouse. The read is 4 residues too short to cover the CDR3 end, so that end is filled in from the germline J gene. V and J are TRBV29 and TRBJ2-3; D gene ambiguous. Germline CDR1 reads MSHET; CDR2 reads SYDVDS. Trimming removed 6 bases at V and 3 bases at J, with 4 bases between. This CDR3 has 11 amino acids. The CDR3 bases that were read are TGTGCTAGCAGACAGGCAGAA. Residues: CASRQAE. The CDR3 in its entirety is CASRQAETLYF.